The 9 T cell receptor beta chains given below trace back to one sample, sequenced in a study of T-cell memory formation after mild COVID-19. TCRdb reanalysed the 5' RACE reads using MiXCR and keeps one entry per CDR3 protein. This sample has roughly 320,000 distinct CDR3 sequences, with 25% to 30% found just once. The specimen sequenced was PBMCs or a T cell subset sorted from them (not recorded which). The source is an adult woman who had mild COVID-19 (a few samples of this study predate the infection). Cell type and time point are not known.

This clonotype showed up many times. The rearrangement uses TRBV20-1 and TRBJ2-1; possibly TRBD2 for D (5 bases). Deletions cut 3 bases from V and 2 bases from J, with 8 bases between. Germline loops: CDR1 DFQATT, CDR2 SNEGSKA (reference sequence). The length of the CDR3 is 13 residues. The CDR3 protein is CSASGRTYNEQFF. The CDR3 nucleotides read TGCAGTGCTAGTGGGAGAACCTACAATGAGCAGTTCTTC.

There are many counts of this clonotype. The V call is TRBV7-2, the J call TRBJ2-3, with D uncertain. CDR1 and CDR2 (germline): SGHTA, FQGNSA. With 2 bases removed from V and 0 bases from J, the gap between germline ends came to 12 bases. This CDR3 has 16 residues. This CDR3 reads CASSLIGAFSTDTQYF. In DNA, the CDR3 is TGTGCCAGCAGCTTAATTGGAGCTTTTAGCACAGATACGCAGTATTTT.

The V gene is TRBV6-5, the J gene TRBJ1-5; D gene unclear. V lost 6 bases and J lost 11, with 20 bases in between. The CDR3 spans 14 residues. Germline CDR1 is MNHEY and CDR2 is SVGAGI. DNA of the CDR3: TGTGCCAGCAGCCCAACGTCGGGTCCCAAAGCCCAGCATTTT. Encoded protein: CASSPTSGPKAQHF.

The chain uses TRBV6-2 or TRBV6-3 and TRBJ1-1; D not certain. The CDR3 sequence is 12 residues long. Per the germline V gene, CDR1 is MNHEY and CDR2 is SVGEGT. The germline V and J ends were trimmed by 6 bases and 2 bases, with 7 bases remaining between them. CDR3 DNA: TGTGCCAGCAGGCGCACCAACACTGAAGCTTTCTTT. Translation gives CASRRTNTEAFF.

The rearrangement uses TRBV4-2 and TRBJ1-4; 12 nucleotides align to TRBD1. CDR1 and CDR2 from the germline V gene are LGHNA and YNFKEQ. The ends lost 3 bases at V and 12 bases at J; junction bases unmatched: 11. The CDR3 has 16 residues. For the CDR3, the DNA is TGTGCCAGCAGCCAGTCGGGACAGGGGGCCCTTAGGCAACTGTTTTTT. This codes for CASSQSGQGALRQLFF.

CDR3 sequence: CASRKNPGLGQETQYF. Written as DNA, the CDR3 is TGTGCCAGCAGAAAAAACCCGGGACTAGGGCAAGAGACCCAGTACTTC. The V and J genes are TRBV6-2 or TRBV6-3 and TRBJ2-5, with 8 bases lining up with TRBD2. Germline values: CDR1 MNHEY, CDR2 SVGEGT. The CDR3 contains 16 residues. Trimming cost V 6 bases and J 2 bases; bases outside gene matches: 11.

The table lists this clonotype with a few counts. The V and J genes are TRBV12-3 or TRBV12-4 and TRBJ1-2; D gene unclear. V was pared by 7 bases and J by 4 bases, with 10 bases between. CDR3 length: 12 amino acids. CDR3 DNA sequence: TGTGCCAGCACCTTAGAGGGCTATGGCTACACCTTC. This translates into CASTLEGYGYTF.

The chain couples TRBV24-1 to TRBJ2-1; the match to TRBD2 covers 8 bases. The CDR3 has 16 amino acids. V dropped 3 bases and J dropped 10; count of bases not matched to a gene: 13. Germline CDR1 KGHDR, CDR2 SFDVKD. CDR3 in amino acids: CATSDPGRGLVLEQFF. For the CDR3, the DNA is TGTGCCACCAGTGATCCAGGTCGGGGACTAGTCTTAGAGCAGTTCTTC.

The genes are TRBV30 and TRBJ1-4, with D perhaps TRBD1 (5 bases). V lost 3 bases to trimming and J lost 4 bases, with 18 bases between them. Per the germline V gene, CDR1 is GTSNPN and CDR2 is SVGIG (reference sequence). The CDR3 is made up of 16 amino acids. The CDR3, as DNA: TGTGCCTGGAGCCTCGGACCGGGACGGAATAATGAAAAACTGTTTTTT. This encodes CAWSLGPGRNNEKLFF.